The 9 T cell receptor beta chains given below trace back to one sample, sequenced in a study of cytomegalovirus exposure and HLA in healthy donors. Assay used: immunoSEQ multiplex PCR; TCRdb lists only in-frame clones, some missing. The sample carries some 79,000 clones, approximately 94% recorded once. Sequenced input: PBMCs. All receptors derive from a woman between 18 and 30 years old in good health and CMV-seropositive.

The chain recombines TRBV5-1 with TRBJ1-2; D ambiguous. Trimming left V 0 bases short and J 5 bases short, with 8 bases between. CDR1 SGHRS and CDR2 YFSETQ come from the germline V gene. CDR3 length: 13 residues. The CDR3 DNA sequence: TGCGCCAGCAGCTTGGATAACAGTTATGGCTACACCTTC. As protein: CASSLDNSYGYTF.

This chain's CDR3 is CASSLWGGSNQPQHF. The CDR3 coding sequence is TGTGCCAGCAGCTTATGGGGCGGTAGCAATCAGCCCCAGCATTTT. The chain joins TRBV11-2 to TRBJ1-5; maybe TRBD1 (5 bases). CDR3 length: 15 residues. In germline, CDR1 is SGHAT, CDR2 FQNNGV. V lost 2 bases and J lost 0, with 8 bases in between.

V gene TRBV7-9 combines with J gene TRBJ2-5; 7 bases fit TRBD1. The V gene end was trimmed by 5 bases and the J gene end by 4 bases; junction bases not matched to a gene: 16. This CDR3 has 17 amino acids. Germline CDR1 and CDR2: SEHNR and FQNEAQ (reference sequence). The CDR3 sequence: CASSQRTGLDGTETQYF. The CDR3 nucleotides are TGTGCCAGCAGCCAACGGACAGGCCTGGACGGGACAGAGACCCAGTACTTC.

The genes are TRBV27 and TRBJ2-5; 7 bases match TRBD1. Per the germline V gene, CDR1 is MNHEY and CDR2 is SMNVEV (reference sequence). J gave up 3 bases and V 5 bases, and 3 bases lay outside the gene matches. CDR3 length: 13 amino acids. CDR3 nucleotide sequence: TGTGCCAGCAGTCCGGACAGGAAAGAGACCCAGTACTTC. It is translated as CASSPDRKETQYF.

CDR3 loop: CASSNRDRGNLYEQYF. Written as DNA, the CDR3 is TGTGCCAGCAGCAACCGGGACAGGGGAAACTTGTACGAGCAGTACTTC. The V gene is TRBV7-6, the J gene TRBJ2-7; 10 positions match TRBD1. From germline, CDR1 is SGHVS and CDR2 FNYEAQ. The CDR3 covers 16 residues. The J segment lost 4 bases and the V segment lost 5 bases, leaving 11 bases of the junction unmatched.

The gene calls are TRBV7-2 and TRBJ1-6; 7 bases agree with TRBD1. V gave up 5 bases and J gave up 6 bases; unmatched junction bases: 7. There are 15 residues in the CDR3. Germline V CDR1 and CDR2: SGHTA, FQGNSA. CDR3 protein: CASSVRTGLNSPLHF. The CDR3 DNA sequence: TGTGCCAGCAGCGTGCGGACAGGCCTTAATTCACCCCTCCACTTT.

The chain uses TRBV5-8 and TRBJ1-1; tentatively, D is TRBD1 (5 bases). CDR1 is SGHTS, CDR2 YDEGEE, per germline. Deletions cut 5 bases from V and 4 bases from J, with 18 bases between. This CDR3 contains 15 residues. The CDR3 sequence is CASRPGKSWVTEAFF. Written as DNA, the CDR3 is TGTGCCAGCAGGCCAGGGAAGAGTTGGGTCACTGAAGCTTTCTTT.

The V gene is TRBV6-1, the J gene TRBJ1-1; 8 bases align to TRBD1. The CDR3 has 18 amino acids. Unmatched junction bases numbered 11, after V lost 1 base and J lost 1 base. Looked up from germline, CDR1 is MNHNS and CDR2 is SASEGT. The DNA for the CDR3 is TGTGCCAGCAGTGAAGACAGGGGGATGGTTTTCGGGAACACTGAAGCTTTCTTT. It yields the protein CASSEDRGMVFGNTEAFF.

This clone is a singleton in its sample. The gene calls are TRBV19 and TRBJ1-5; D gene unclear. Germline lookup yields CDR1 LNHDA and CDR2 SQIVND (reference sequence). Trimming took off 6 bases at V and 0 bases at J, with 12 bases between the two ends. This CDR3 has 15 residues. CDR3 nucleotides: TGTGCCAGTAGCATCGGGTTACTTAGCAATCAGCCCCAGCATTTT. It yields the protein CASSIGLLSNQPQHF.